This TCR beta chain was recovered during a study of control samples from healthy donors and cancer patients. The repertoire was sequenced with immunoSEQ multiplex PCR; TCRdb's copy has only in-frame clones and lacks some. The sample contains approximately 90,000 clones, 70% to 85% of which appear only once. V was cut by 4 bases and J by 5 bases, with 15 bases left in between. CDR1 and CDR2 from the germline V gene are SGHRS and YFSETQ. The CDR3 length is 14 residues. This clonotype originated in a man between 65 and 85 years old with lung cancer. The chain carries TRBV5-1 and TRBJ2-5; D could derive from TRBD1 or TRBD2 (5 bases each). Sequences were obtained from PBMCs. CDR3 nucleotides: TGCGCCAGCAGCGTCAGAGTGGGGGTGGAGACCCAGTACTTC. The encoded protein is CASSVRVGVETQYF.